The sequence of this T cell receptor beta chain was determined in a study of CD8 T cells in ankylosing spondylitis. Losses at the gene ends were 6 bases for V and 7 bases for J; bases not matched to a gene: 2. Germline values: CDR1 SQVTM, CDR2 ANQGSEA. This CDR3 spans 12 amino acids. In making TCR beta libraries, quantitative 5'-RACE with molecular barcodes was used. TCRdb re-derived calls from the 5' RACE reads in MiXCR, one entry per CDR3 protein. The repertoire holds approximately 300,000 distinct CDR3 sequences, with roughly 20% as singletons. This clonotype was observed a handful of times. The clonotype was recovered from a female donor with ankylosing spondylitis or in good health (not recorded which). The rearrangement joins TRBV29-1 to TRBJ2-2, with TRBD1 identical over 10 bases. The material sequenced was blood, either unsorted or a sorted T cell fraction (not recorded which). Here the CDR3 DNA reads TGCAGCGTAGGACAGGGGGACGGGGAGCTGTTTTTT. Its translation is CSVGQGDGELFF.